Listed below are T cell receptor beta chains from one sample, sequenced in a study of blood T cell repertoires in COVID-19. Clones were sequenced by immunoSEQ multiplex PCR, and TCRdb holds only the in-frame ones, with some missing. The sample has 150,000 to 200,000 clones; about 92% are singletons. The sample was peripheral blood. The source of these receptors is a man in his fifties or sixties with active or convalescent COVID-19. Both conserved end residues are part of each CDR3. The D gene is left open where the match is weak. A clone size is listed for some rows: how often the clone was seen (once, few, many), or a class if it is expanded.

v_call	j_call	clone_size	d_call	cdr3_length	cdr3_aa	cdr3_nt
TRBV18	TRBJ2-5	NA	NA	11	CASSPRETQYF	TGTGCCAGCTCACCGAGAGAGACCCAGTACTTC
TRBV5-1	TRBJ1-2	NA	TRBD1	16	CASSLGVEGGAGGYTF	TGCGCCAGCAGCTTGGGCGTAGAAGGGGGCGCAGGGGGCTACACCTTC
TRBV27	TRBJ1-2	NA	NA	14	CASRNPGRSYGYTF	TGTGCCAGCAGGAACCCCGGGAGGAGCTATGGCTACACCTTC
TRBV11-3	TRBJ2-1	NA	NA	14	CASSYGYSYNEQFF	TGTGCCAGCAGCTACGGGTACTCCTACAATGAGCAGTTCTTC
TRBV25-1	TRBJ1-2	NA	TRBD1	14	CASSGLADRDGYTF	TGTGCCAGCAGTGGATTGGCGGACAGGGATGGCTACACCTTC
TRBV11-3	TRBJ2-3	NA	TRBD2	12	CASSGSGTTQYF	TGTGCCAGCAGCGGTAGCGGGACTACGCAGTATTTT
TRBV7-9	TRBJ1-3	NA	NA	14	CASSLARSGNTIYF	TGTGCCAGCAGCTTAGCCAGGTCGGGAAACACCATATATTTT
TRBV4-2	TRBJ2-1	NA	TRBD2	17	CASSQTFSGSSYNEQFF	TGTGCCAGCAGCCAAACCTTTAGCGGGAGCTCCTACAATGAGCAGTTCTTC
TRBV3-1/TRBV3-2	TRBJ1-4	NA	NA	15	CASSQDPVVREKLFF	TGTGCCAGCAGCCAAGATCCCGTTGTGAGGGAAAAACTGTTTTTT
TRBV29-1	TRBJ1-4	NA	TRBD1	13	CSIRQGADEKLFF	TGCAGCATTAGACAGGGTGCCGATGAAAAACTGTTTTTT
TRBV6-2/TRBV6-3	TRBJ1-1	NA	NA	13	CASSYPDTRGTFF	TGTGCCAGCAGTTACCCGGATACTCGAGGGACTTTCTTT
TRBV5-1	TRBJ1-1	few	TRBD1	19	CASSLGIMLLNRGGTEAFF	TGCGCCAGCAGCTTGGGGATTATGTTATTAAACAGGGGTGGAACTGAAGCTTTCTTT
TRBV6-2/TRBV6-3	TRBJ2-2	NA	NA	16	CASSYDEVSNTGELFF	TGTGCCAGCAGTTACGACGAGGTATCGAACACCGGGGAGCTGTTTTTT
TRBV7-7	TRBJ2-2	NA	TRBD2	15	CASSPSGSNTGELFF	TGTGCCAGCAGCCCTAGCGGTTCGAACACCGGGGAGCTGTTTTTT
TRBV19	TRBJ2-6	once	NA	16	CASSIRGHSGANVLTF	TGTGCCAGTAGTATCAGGGGCCACTCTGGGGCCAACGTCCTGACTTTC
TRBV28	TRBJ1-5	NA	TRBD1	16	CASSLSQGVRNQPQHF	TGTGCCAGCAGTTTGAGCCAGGGGGTTAGGAATCAGCCCCAGCATTTT
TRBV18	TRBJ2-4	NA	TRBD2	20	CASSPNGSGLREGAKNIQYF	TGTGCCAGCTCACCTAACGGCAGCGGCCTCAGGGAGGGGGCCAAAAACATTCAGTACTTC
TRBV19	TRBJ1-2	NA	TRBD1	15	CASSPGQGGFYGYTF	TGTGCCAGTAGTCCCGGACAGGGAGGGTTCTATGGCTACACCTTC
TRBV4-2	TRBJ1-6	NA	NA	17	CASSQEPGQAYNSPLHF	TGTGCCAGCAGCCAAGAACCAGGACAAGCTTATAATTCACCCCTCCACTTT
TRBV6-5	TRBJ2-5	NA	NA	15	CASSYTPQGTETQYF	TGTGCCAGCAGTTACACCCCGCAGGGTACGGAGACCCAGTACTTC
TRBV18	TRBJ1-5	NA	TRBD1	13	CASSQTGDQPQHF	TGTGCCAGCTCCCAGACAGGGGATCAGCCCCAGCATTTT
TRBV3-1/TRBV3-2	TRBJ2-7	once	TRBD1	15	CASSQRDRGRYEQYF	TGTGCCAGCAGCCAACGTGACAGGGGGCGATACGAGCAGTACTTC
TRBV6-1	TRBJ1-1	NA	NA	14	CASSDGALNTEAFF	TGTGCCAGCAGTGACGGAGCGTTGAACACTGAAGCTTTCTTT
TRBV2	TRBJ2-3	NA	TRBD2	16	CASSPDGRAGTDTQYF	TGTGCCAGCAGCCCCGACGGGAGGGCAGGCACAGATACGCAGTATTTT
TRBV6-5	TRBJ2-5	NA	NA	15	CASSPDRGMGETQYF	TGTGCCAGCAGCCCAGACCGGGGGATGGGGGAGACCCAGTACTTC
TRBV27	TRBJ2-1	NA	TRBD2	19	CASSFFGVRVAGDYNEQFF	TGTGCCAGCAGTTTTTTCGGGGTCAGGGTAGCGGGAGACTACAATGAGCAGTTCTTC
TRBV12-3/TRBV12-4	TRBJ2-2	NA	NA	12	CASRLGGGELFF	TGTGCCAGCAGACTAGGTGGCGGGGAGCTGTTTTTT
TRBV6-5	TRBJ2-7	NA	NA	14	CASRLGGASYEQYF	TGTGCCAGCCGTTTAGGGGGGGCCTCCTACGAGCAGTACTTC
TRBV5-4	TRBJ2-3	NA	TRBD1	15	CASTRDRGMTDTQYF	TGTGCCAGCACCAGGGACAGGGGGATGACAGATACGCAGTATTTT
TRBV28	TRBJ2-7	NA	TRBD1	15	CASWGGGTGLYEQYF	TGTGCCAGCTGGGGGGGAGGGACAGGGCTCTACGAGCAGTACTTC
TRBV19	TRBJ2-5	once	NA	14	CASSTDWVAETQYF	TGTGCCAGTAGTACGGACTGGGTGGCTGAGACCCAGTACTTC
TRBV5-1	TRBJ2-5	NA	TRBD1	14	CASTSTGAQETQYF	TGCGCCAGCACCTCGACAGGGGCCCAAGAGACCCAGTACTTC
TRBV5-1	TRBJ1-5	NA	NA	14	CASSLVPGDQPQHF	TGCGCCAGCAGCTTGGTGCCAGGGGATCAGCCCCAGCATTTT
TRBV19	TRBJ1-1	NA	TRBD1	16	CASSMRDRGQRTEAFF	TGTGCCAGTAGTATGAGGGACAGGGGGCAGAGGACTGAAGCTTTCTTT
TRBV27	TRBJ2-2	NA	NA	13	CASSPRNTGELFF	TGTGCCAGCAGTCCTAGGAACACCGGGGAGCTGTTTTTT
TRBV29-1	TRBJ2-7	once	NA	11	CSVSSPYEQYF	TGCAGCGTCTCCTCCCCTTACGAGCAGTACTTC
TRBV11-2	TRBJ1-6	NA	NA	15	CASSRQGSTYSPLHF	TGTGCCAGCAGCCGCCAGGGTTCTACCTATTCACCCCTCCACTTT
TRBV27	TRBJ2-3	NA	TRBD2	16	CASSKQLAGVTDTQYF	TGTGCCAGCAGCAAGCAACTAGCGGGAGTGACAGATACGCAGTATTTT
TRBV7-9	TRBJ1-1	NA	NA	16	CASSLANTGYITEAFF	TGTGCCAGCAGCTTAGCCAATACAGGGTATATCACTGAAGCTTTCTTT
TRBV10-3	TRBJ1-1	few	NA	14	CAISEGAGFSGAFF	TGTGCCATCAGTGAGGGGGCCGGGTTCTCTGGAGCTTTCTTT
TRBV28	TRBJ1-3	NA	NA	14	CASSFAAAGNTIYF	TGTGCCAGCAGTTTCGCGGCAGCCGGAAACACCATATATTTT
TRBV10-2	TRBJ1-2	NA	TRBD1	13	CASSDDRDDGYTF	TGCGCCAGCAGTGACGACAGGGACGATGGCTACACCTTC
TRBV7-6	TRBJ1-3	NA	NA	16	CASSPYNRDAGNTIYF	TGTGCCAGCAGCCCATACAACAGGGATGCTGGAAACACCATATATTTT
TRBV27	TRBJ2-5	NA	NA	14	CASGLVFLGETQYF	TGTGCCAGCGGATTGGTGTTTCTAGGAGAGACCCAGTACTTC
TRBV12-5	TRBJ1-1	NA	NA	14	CASGRREGLTEAFF	TGTGCTAGTGGCCGCCGGGAGGGACTCACTGAAGCTTTCTTT
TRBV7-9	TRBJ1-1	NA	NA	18	CASSSRRAVRTMNTEAFF	TGTGCCAGCAGCTCCCGCAGGGCAGTGAGAACAATGAACACTGAAGCTTTCTTT